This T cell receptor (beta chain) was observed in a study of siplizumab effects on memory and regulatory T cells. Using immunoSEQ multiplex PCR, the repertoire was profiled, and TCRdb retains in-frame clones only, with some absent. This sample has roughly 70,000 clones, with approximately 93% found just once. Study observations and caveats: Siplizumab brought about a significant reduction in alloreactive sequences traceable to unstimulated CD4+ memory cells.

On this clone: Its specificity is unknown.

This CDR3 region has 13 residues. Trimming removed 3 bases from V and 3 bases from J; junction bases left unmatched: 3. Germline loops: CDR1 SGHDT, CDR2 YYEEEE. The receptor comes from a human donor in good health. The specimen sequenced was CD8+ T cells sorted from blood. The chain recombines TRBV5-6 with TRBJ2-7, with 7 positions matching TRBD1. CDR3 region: CASSYGTDYEQYF. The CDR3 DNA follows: TGTGCCAGCAGCTATGGGACAGACTACGAGCAGTACTTC.